The clone carrying this T cell receptor (beta chain) was counted once. Authors' analysis steps: Using reference gene primer amplification, nucleated cell counts were estimated. The repertoire was sequenced with immunoSEQ multiplex PCR; TCRdb's copy has only in-frame clones and lacks some. The DNA gave D and trimming, while V, J and clone size come from that table. The repertoire holds roughly 150,000 clones, with approximately 82% as singletons. The data originate from a study of blood T cell repertoires in COVID-19. Study in general: Samples taken during acute and convalescent COVID-19 were collected in the United States, Italy and Spain. From T cells, B-cell-depleted T cells, or PBMCs came the material, which was cDNA or gDNA.

Per germline, CDR1 SGHVS and CDR2 FQNEAQ. The CDR3 sequence is 13 residues long. V lost 7 bases, J lost 9 bases, and 16 bases lay in between. The sequenced sample consisted of peripheral blood. This TCR was sampled from an elderly woman with active or convalescent COVID-19. The chain couples TRBV7-8 to TRBJ2-1, with D maybe TRBD1 (7 bases). CDR3 protein: CASNLVQGGEQFF. The CDR3 DNA is TGTGCCAGCAACCTCGTCCAGGGGGGTGAGCAGTTCTTC.